Presented here are 15 T cell receptor beta chains from one specimen sequenced in a study of cytomegalovirus exposure and HLA in healthy donors. With 60 Vbeta and 13 Jbeta primers, the PCR was carried out. TCRdb keeps only in-frame clones here, not all; method: immunoSEQ multiplex PCR. Found here are some 120,000 clones, around 78% of them singletons; the top ten hold about 6%. The sequencing input was PBMCs. Source of these receptors: a woman in her 40s in good health and CMV-seronegative.

The genes are TRBV5-1 and TRBJ1-3; no reliable D call. The CDR3 totals 13 residues. Germline assignment: CDR1 SGHRS and CDR2 YFSETQ. V lost 5 bases to trimming and J lost 4 bases, with 10 bases between them. The CDR3 sequence: CASSLGSGNTIYF. The CDR3 DNA reads TGCGCCAGCAGTCTGGGCTCCGGAAACACCATATATTTT. Using reference TRBV5-1 and TRBJ1-3 for the parts outside the CDR3, the full variable domain is KAGVTQTPRYLIKTRGQQVTLSCSPISGHRSVSWYQQTPGQGLQFLFEYFSETQRNKGNFPGRFSGRQFSNSRSEMNVSTLELGDSALYLCASSLGSGNTIYFGEGSWLTVV.

This clone was detected a few times. The chain carries TRBV9 and TRBJ2-1; the D gene is possibly TRBD2 (5 bases). Trimming pared 3 bases from V and 5 bases from J, leaving 12 bases between. Germline CDR1 reads SGDLS; CDR2 reads YYNGEE. The CDR3 sequence is 14 residues long. The DNA for the CDR3 is TGTGCCAGCAGCGCCGGACTCTTGGACAATGAGCAGTTCTTC. This codes for CASSAGLLDNEQFF.

CDR3 amino acids: CASSFLAGVDEQYF. Here the CDR3 DNA reads TGCGCCAGCAGCTTCTTAGCGGGAGTTGACGAGCAGTACTTC. This sequence joins TRBV5-1 and TRBJ2-7; TRBD2 matches 9 bases. Per the germline V gene, CDR1 is SGHRS and CDR2 is YFSETQ. After removal of 2 bases from V and 5 bases from J, the junction contained 5 bases not matched to a gene. There are 14 residues in the CDR3.

The chain couples TRBV29-1 to TRBJ1-3, with a tentative D call TRBD1 (5 bases). Trimming shortened V by 7 bases and J by 0 bases, and 10 bases separated the two germline ends. The length of the CDR3 is 13 residues. The germline V gene has CDR1 SQVTM and CDR2 ANQGSEA. In DNA, the CDR3 is TGCAGCGGAGCCAGGGACTCTGGAAACACCATATATTTT. Its translation: CSGARDSGNTIYF. Full variable domain (remainder filled in from reference TRBV29-1 and TRBJ1-3): SAVISQKPSRDICQRGTSLTIQCQVDSQVTMMFWYRQQPGQSLTLIATANQGSEATYESGFVIDKFPISRPNLTFSTLTVSNMSPEDSSIYLCSGARDSGNTIYFGEGSWLTVV.

This chain connects TRBV7-8 to TRBJ2-7; TRBD2 matches 13 bases. CDR3 length: 14 amino acids. J gave up 6 bases and V 3 bases, and 2 bases lay outside the gene matches. Per the germline V gene, CDR1 is SGHVS and CDR2 is FQNEAQ. The CDR3 region is CASSLTSGRSEQYF. Written as DNA, the CDR3 is TGTGCCAGCAGCTTGACTAGCGGGAGGTCCGAGCAGTACTTC.

The chain combines TRBV27 with TRBJ2-5; D perhaps matches TRBD2 (5 bases). Germline V gene lookup returns CDR1 MNHEY and CDR2 SMNVEV (reference sequence). This CDR3 is 15 amino acids long. Between the trimmed V and J ends, which lost 5 bases and 4 bases, there was a span of 17 bases. This chain's CDR3 is CASSPTHSGIETQYF. DNA for the CDR3: TGTGCCAGCAGTCCAACCCATTCCGGGATAGAGACCCAGTACTTC.

In its sample, this clone was seen once. The chain links TRBV11-1 to TRBJ2-7, with D maybe TRBD2 (5 bases). V shed 4 bases and J shed 3 bases, with 19 bases lying between them. Germline V gene lookup returns CDR1 SGHAT and CDR2 FQDESV (reference sequence). This CDR3 contains 16 residues. CDR3 nucleotide sequence: TGTGCCAGCAGCTCCCTGGGGAACTTCGACTACTACGAGCAGTACTTC. This gives the protein CASSSLGNFDYYEQYF.

This clone has just a few counts. The chain uses TRBV9 and TRBJ2-1; perhaps TRBD1 as D (7 bases). Trimming took off 0 bases at V and 5 bases at J, with 24 bases between the two ends. Germline loops: CDR1 SGDLS, CDR2 YYNGEE. This CDR3 region has 19 residues. Written as DNA, the CDR3 is TGTGCCAGCAGCGTAGTAGGGGGGACAGAAGGGTTGGGGCACAATGAGCAGTTCTTC. Translation: CASSVVGGTEGLGHNEQFF. Full variable domain (remainder filled in from reference TRBV9 and TRBJ2-1): DSGVTQTPKHLITATGQRVTLRCSPRSGDLSVYWYQQSLDQGLQFLIQYYNGEERAKGNILERFSAQQFPDLHSELNLSSLELGDSALYFCASSVVGGTEGLGHNEQFFGPGTRLTVL.

The chain couples TRBV9 to TRBJ2-7; 9 nucleotides agree with TRBD2. This CDR3 has 13 amino acids. Germline V gene lookup returns CDR1 SGDLS and CDR2 YYNGEE. Losses at the gene ends were 0 bases for V and 9 bases for J; bases not matched to a gene: 4. The chain's CDR3 is CASSVVAGEGQYF. The CDR3 DNA reads TGTGCCAGCAGCGTAGTAGCGGGAGAGGGGCAGTACTTC.

The chain is built from TRBV30 and TRBJ1-3, with TRBD1 as a possible D gene (5 bases). This CDR3 spans 15 amino acids. V lost 4 bases and J lost 3, with 16 bases in between. Germline V gene lookup returns CDR1 GTSNPN and CDR2 SVGIG (reference sequence). The CDR3 DNA reads as TGTGCCTGGACCGGACACGGGGGTTTTGGAAACACCATATATTTT. It is translated as CAWTGHGGFGNTIYF.

Comment on this clone: A read error is likely here: a far larger clone is one base away. This chain uses TRBV4-1 with TRBJ2-7; weak D call: TRBD1 (6 bases). The V end was cut by 5 bases, the J end by 1 base, with 9 bases between. CDR3 length: 13 amino acids. Germline values: CDR1 MGHRA, CDR2 YSYEKL. In nucleotides, the CDR3 is TGCGCCAGCAGCTGGGACAAGTCCTACGAGCAGTACTTC. The encoded protein is CASSWDKSYEQYF.

This clone was counted a few times. V is TRBV7-2 and J is TRBJ1-4, with 7 bases matching TRBD1. J lost 11 bases, V lost 1 base, and 7 bases had no gene match. Germline V gene sequence: CDR1 SGHTA, CDR2 FQGNSA. The CDR3 loop spans 14 amino acids. CDR3 sequence (DNA): TGTGCCAGCAGCTTAGACACAGGGGCGAGGAAACTGTTTTTT. Encoded protein: CASSLDTGARKLFF.

On this clone: The junction differs from germline at one of its ends, possibly a read error. This chain connects TRBV14 to TRBJ2-6, with D possibly being TRBD1 (5 bases). This CDR3 is 16 amino acids long. Germline V CDR1 and CDR2: SGHDN, FVKESK. CDR3 amino acids: CASSSVSLSGANGLTF. The CDR3 DNA sequence: TGTGCCAGCAGCTCGGTGAGCCTCTCTGGGGCCAACGGCCTGACTTTC.

The V and J genes are TRBV28 and TRBJ1-5; the D gene is possibly TRBD1 (5 bases). The CDR3 loop spans 14 amino acids. Trimming stripped 2 bases from V and 10 bases from J, with 15 bases between. Germline V gives CDR1 MDHEN, CDR2 SYDVKM. This CDR3 is CASSLVGGGNPQHF. The DNA for the CDR3 is TGTGCCAGCAGTTTAGTCGGGGGGGGAAATCCCCAGCATTTT.

This chain links TRBV7-2 with TRBJ1-2; D unresolved. The CDR3 is 14 amino acids. The V gene lost 1 base and the J gene lost 3 bases, with 9 bases spanning the gap. Germline values: CDR1 SGHTA, CDR2 FQGNSA. The CDR3 is CASSLGTEDYGYTF. The CDR3 DNA follows: TGTGCCAGCAGCTTAGGGACGGAGGACTATGGCTACACCTTC.